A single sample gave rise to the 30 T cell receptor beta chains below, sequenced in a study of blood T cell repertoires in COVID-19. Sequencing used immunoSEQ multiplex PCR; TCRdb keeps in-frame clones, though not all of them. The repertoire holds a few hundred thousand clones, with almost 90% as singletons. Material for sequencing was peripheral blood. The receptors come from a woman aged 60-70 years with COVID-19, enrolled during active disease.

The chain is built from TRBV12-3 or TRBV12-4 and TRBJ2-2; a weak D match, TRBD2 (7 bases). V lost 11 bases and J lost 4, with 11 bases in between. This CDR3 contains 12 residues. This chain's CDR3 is CAGGAGTGELFF. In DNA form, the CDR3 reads TGTGCCGGGGGGGCGGGCACCGGGGAGCTGTTTTTT.

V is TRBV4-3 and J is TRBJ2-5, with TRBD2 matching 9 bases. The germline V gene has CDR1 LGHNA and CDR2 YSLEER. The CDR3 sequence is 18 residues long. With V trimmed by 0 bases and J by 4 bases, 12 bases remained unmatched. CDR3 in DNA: TGCGCCAGCAGCCAAGATCCCTGGCGGGGGGGCAGAGGAGAGACCCAGTACTTC. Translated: CASSQDPWRGGRGETQYF.

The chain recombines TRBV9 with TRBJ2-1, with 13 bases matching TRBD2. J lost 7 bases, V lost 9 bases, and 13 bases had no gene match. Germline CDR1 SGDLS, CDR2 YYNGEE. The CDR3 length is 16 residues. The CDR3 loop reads CATGRSTSGGRNEQFF. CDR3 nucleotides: TGTGCCACCGGCCGTTCGACTAGCGGGGGGAGGAATGAGCAGTTCTTC.

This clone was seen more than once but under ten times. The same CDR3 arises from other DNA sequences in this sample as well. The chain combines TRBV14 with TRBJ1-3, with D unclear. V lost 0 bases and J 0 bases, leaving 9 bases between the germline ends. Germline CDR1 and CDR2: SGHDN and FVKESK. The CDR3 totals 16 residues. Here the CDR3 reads CASSQDTVYSGNTIYF. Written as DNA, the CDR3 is TGTGCCAGCAGCCAAGATACGGTCTACTCTGGAAACACCATATATTTT. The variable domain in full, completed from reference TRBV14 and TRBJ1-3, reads EAGVTQFPSHSVIEKGQTVTLRCDPISGHDNLYWYRRVMGKEIKFLLHFVKESKQDESGMPNNRFLAERTGGTYSTLKVQPAELEDSGVYFCASSQDTVYSGNTIYFGEGSWLTVV.

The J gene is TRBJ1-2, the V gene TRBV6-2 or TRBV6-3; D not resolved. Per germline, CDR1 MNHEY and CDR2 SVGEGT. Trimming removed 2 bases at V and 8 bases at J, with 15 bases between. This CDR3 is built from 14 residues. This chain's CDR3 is CASSYSGKYGGYTF. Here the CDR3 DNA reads TGTGCCAGCAGTTACAGCGGTAAATATGGCGGCTACACCTTC.

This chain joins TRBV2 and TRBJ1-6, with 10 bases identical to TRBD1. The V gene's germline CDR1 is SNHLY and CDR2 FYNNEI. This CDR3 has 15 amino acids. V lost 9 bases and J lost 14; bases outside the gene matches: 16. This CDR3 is CASRDRGRRPTTLHF. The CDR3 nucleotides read TGTGCCAGTCGGGACAGGGGCAGAAGACCCACAACCCTCCACTTT.

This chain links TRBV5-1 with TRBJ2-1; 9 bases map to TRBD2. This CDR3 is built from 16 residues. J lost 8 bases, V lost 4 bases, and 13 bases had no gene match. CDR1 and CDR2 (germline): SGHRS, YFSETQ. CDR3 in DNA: TGCGCCAGCAGCCCCCGGGGTGTAGCGGGGGATGATGAGCAGTTCTTC. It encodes CASSPRGVAGDDEQFF.

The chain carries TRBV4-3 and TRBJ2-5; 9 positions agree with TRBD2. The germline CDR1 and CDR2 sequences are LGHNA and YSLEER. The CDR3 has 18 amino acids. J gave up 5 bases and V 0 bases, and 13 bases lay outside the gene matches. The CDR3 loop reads CASSQDKGGGALLETQYF. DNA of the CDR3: TGCGCCAGCAGCCAAGATAAAGGCGGGGGGGCTCTGCTTGAGACCCAGTACTTC.

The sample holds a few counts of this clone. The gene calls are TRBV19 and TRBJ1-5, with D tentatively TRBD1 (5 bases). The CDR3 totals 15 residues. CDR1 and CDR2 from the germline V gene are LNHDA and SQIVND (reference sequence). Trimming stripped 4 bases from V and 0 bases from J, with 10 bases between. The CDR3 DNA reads TGTGCCAGTAGTAGGGGCCACCGTAGCAATCAGCCCCAGCATTTT. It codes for CASSRGHRSNQPQHF.

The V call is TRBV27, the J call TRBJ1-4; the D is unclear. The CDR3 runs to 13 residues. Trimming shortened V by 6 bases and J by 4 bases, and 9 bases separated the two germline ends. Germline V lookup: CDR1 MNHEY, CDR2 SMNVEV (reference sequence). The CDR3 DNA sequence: TGTGCCAGCAGACCAGGAGGTAATGAAAAACTGTTTTTT. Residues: CASRPGGNEKLFF. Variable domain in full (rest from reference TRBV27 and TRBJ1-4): EAQVTQNPRYLITVTGKKLTVTCSQNMNHEYMSWYRQDPGLGLRQIYYSMNVEVTDKGDVPEGYKVSRKEKRNFPLILESPSPNQTSLYFCASRPGGNEKLFFGSGTQLSVL.

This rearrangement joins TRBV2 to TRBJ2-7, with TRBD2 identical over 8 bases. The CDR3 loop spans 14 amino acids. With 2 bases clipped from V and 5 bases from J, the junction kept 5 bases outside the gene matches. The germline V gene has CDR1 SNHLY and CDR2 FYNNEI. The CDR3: CASSEPGLGDEQYF. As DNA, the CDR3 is TGTGCCAGCAGTGAACCGGGACTAGGGGACGAGCAGTACTTC. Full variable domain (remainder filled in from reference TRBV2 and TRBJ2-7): EPEVTQTPSHQVTQMGQEVILRCVPISNHLYFYWYRQILGQKVEFLVSFYNNEISEKSEIFDDQFSVERPDGSNFTLKIRSTKLEDSAMYFCASSEPGLGDEQYFGPGTRLTVT.

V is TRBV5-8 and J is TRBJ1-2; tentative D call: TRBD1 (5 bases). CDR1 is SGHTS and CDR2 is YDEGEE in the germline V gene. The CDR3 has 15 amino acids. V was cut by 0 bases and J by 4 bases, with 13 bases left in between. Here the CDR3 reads CASSLGQGLIYGYTF. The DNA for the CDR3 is TGTGCCAGCAGCTTGGGGCAGGGTCTGATCTATGGCTACACCTTC.

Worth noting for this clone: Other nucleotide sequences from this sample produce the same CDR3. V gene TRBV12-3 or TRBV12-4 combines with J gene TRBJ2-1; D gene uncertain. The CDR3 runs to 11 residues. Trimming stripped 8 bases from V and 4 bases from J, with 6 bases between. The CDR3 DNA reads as TGTGCCAGCTCCACTTACAATGAGCAGTTCTTC. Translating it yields CASSTYNEQFF.

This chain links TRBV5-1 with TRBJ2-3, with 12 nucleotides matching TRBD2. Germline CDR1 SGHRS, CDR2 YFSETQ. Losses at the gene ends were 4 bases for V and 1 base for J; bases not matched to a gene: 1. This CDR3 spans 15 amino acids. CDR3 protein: CASSRTSGGTDTQYF. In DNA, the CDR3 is TGCGCCAGCAGCAGGACTAGCGGGGGCACAGATACGCAGTATTTT.

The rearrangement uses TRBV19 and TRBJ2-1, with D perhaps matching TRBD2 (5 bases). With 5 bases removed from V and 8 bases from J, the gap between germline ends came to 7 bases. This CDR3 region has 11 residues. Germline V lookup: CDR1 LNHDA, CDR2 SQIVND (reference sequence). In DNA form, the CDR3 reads TGTGCCAGTAGTCGGGGAGATGAGCAGTTCTTC. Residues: CASSRGDEQFF.

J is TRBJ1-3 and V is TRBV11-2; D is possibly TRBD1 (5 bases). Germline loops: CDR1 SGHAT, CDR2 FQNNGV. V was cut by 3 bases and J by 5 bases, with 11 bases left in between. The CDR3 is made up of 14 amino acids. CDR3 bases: TGTGCCAGCAGCTTTGGTGTGGGGCGAAACACCATATATTTT. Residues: CASSFGVGRNTIYF. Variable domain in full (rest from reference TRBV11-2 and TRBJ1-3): EAGVAQSPRYKIIEKRQSVAFWCNPISGHATLYWYQQILGQGPKLLIQFQNNGVVDDSQLPKDRFSAERLKGVDSTLKIQPAKLEDSAVYLCASSFGVGRNTIYFGEGSWLTVV.

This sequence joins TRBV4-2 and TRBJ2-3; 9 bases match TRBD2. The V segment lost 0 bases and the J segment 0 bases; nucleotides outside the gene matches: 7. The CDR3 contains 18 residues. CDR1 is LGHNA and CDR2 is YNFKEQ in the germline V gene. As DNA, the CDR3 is TGTGCCAGCAGCCAAGACTTGACTAGCGGAACTAGCACAGATACGCAGTATTTT. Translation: CASSQDLTSGTSTDTQYF.

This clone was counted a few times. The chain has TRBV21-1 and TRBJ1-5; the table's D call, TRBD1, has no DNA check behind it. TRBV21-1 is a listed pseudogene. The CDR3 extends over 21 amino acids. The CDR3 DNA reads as TGTGCCAGCAGCCCCCCTCCTCGGACAGGTTTGGCCCGGTGGAACGATCAGCCCCAGCATTTT. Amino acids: CASSPPPRTGLARWNDQPQHF.

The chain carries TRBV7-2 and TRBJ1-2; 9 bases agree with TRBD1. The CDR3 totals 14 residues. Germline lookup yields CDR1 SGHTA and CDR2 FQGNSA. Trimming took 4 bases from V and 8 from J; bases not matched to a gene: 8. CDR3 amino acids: CASSSPTGGHGYTF. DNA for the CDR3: TGTGCCAGCAGCTCGCCCACAGGGGGCCACGGCTACACCTTC.

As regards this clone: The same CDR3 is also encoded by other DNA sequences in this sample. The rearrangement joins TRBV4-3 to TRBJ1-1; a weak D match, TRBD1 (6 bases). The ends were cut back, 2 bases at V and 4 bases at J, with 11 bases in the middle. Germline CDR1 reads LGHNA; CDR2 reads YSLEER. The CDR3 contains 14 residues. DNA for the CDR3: TGCGCCAGCAGCCAAAACAGGGCGGGCACTGAAGCTTTCTTT. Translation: CASSQNRAGTEAFF.

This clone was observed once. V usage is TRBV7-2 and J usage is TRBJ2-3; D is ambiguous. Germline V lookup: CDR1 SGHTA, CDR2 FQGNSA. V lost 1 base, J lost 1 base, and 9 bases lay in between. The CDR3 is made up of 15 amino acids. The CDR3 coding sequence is TGTGCCAGCAGCTTAGGTCTACCCCGCACAGATACGCAGTATTTT. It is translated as CASSLGLPRTDTQYF. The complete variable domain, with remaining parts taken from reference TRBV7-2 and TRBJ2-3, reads GAGVSQSPSNKVTEKGKDVELRCDPISGHTALYWYRQSLGQGLEFLIYFQGNSAPDKSGLPSDRFSAERTGGSVSTLTIQRTQQEDSAVYLCASSLGLPRTDTQYFGPGTRLTVL.

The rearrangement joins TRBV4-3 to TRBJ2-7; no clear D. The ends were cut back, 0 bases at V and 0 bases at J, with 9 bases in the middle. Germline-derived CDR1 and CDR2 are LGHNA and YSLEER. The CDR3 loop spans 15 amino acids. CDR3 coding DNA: TGCGCCAGCAGCCAAGAGGCAGGCGTCTCCTACGAGCAGTACTTC. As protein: CASSQEAGVSYEQYF.

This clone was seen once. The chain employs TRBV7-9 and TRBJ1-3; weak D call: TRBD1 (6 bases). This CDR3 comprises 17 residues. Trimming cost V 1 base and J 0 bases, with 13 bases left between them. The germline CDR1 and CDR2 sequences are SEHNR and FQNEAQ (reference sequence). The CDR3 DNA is TGTGCCAGCAGCTTAGAAATAGGGGGATTCTCTGGAAACACCATATATTTT. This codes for CASSLEIGGFSGNTIYF.

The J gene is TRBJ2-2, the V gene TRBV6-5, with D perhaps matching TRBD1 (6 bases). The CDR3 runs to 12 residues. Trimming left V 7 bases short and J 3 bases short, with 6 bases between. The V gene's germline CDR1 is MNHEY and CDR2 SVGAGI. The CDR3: CASTGDTGELFF. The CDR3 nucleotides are TGTGCCAGCACAGGGGACACCGGGGAGCTGTTTTTT.

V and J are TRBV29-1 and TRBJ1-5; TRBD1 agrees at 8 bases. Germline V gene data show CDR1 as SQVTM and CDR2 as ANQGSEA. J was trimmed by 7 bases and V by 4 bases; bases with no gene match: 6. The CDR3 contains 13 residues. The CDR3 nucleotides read TGCAGCGTTGGCGACAGGGGAGGACAGCCCCAGCATTTT. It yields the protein CSVGDRGGQPQHF.

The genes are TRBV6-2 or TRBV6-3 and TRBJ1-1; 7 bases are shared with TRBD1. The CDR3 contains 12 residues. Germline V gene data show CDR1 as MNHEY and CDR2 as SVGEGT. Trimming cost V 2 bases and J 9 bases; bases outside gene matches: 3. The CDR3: CASSYGQVQAFF. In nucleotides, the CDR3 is TGTGCCAGCAGTTACGGACAGGTCCAAGCTTTCTTT.

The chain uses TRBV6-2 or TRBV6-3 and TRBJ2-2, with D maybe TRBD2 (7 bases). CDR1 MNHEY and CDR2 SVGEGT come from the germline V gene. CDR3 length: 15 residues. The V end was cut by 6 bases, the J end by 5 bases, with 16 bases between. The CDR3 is CASSLQGGETGELFF. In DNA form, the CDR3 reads TGTGCCAGCAGCCTACAGGGAGGGGAGACCGGGGAGCTGTTTTTT.

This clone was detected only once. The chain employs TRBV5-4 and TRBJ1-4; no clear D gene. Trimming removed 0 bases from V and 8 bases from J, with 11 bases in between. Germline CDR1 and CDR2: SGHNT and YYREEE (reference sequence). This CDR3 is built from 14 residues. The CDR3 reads CASSLAGKDEKLFF. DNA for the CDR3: TGTGCCAGCAGCTTGGCGGGGAAGGACGAAAAACTGTTTTTT.

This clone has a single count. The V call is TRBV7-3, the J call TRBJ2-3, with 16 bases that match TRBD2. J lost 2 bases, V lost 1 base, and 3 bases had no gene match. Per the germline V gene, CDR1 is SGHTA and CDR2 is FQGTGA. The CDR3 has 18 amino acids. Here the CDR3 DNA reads TGTGCCAGCAGCTTAATAGGGACTAGCGGGGGGGCCACAGATACGCAGTATTTT. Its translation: CASSLIGTSGGATDTQYF.

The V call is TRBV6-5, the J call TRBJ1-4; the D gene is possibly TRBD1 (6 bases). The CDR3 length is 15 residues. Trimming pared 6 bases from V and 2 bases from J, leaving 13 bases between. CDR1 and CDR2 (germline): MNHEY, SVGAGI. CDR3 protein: CASRTTGTTNEKLFF. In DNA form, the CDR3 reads TGTGCCAGCAGGACAACAGGGACCACTAATGAAAAACTGTTTTTT.